This T cell receptor beta chain was profiled in a study of cytomegalovirus exposure and HLA in healthy donors (dated by TCRdb to between 2016 and 2019). Regarding the research as a whole: According to a later analysis, the roughly 120 validation repertoires were produced on the same platform as the 666 repertoires of the first cohort. The study aimed to test whether signatures of past pathogen exposure could be identified by cataloging public T cell receptors. Along with the approximately 700-subject first cohort, a separate validation cohort of around 120 different subjects was used. To predict cytomegalovirus infection status, the study combined high-throughput TCR immunosequencing, statistical association of individual TCRs with disease status, and machine learning. The paper's findings and limits, for the study overall: In vitro tests confirmed that three of the cytomegalovirus-associated TCR beta chains recognize cytomegalovirus antigens. A later analysis lacked HLA typing for the validation cohort, so it scored co-occurrence in that cohort across all 120 repertoires. Subsequent analysis determined that TCRs grouped into clusters in the first cohort also showed a tendency toward co-occurrence across the 130 or so validation repertoires, and approximately 93% of cluster scores exceeded 0. While some public TCRs were present in many individuals, most TCR sequences turned up only very rarely across donors. A total of 150 to 200 TCR beta chains were listed by the study as associated with cytomegalovirus. It was suggested by the authors that the approach could potentially be generalized to other disease states and immunological phenotypes. The classifier was reported to diagnose cytomegalovirus status with high specificity and sensitivity in both the original and validation cohorts.

The germline V gene encodes CDR1 SEHNR and CDR2 FQNEAQ (reference sequence). Including the terminal cysteine and phenylalanine, the CDR3 comprises 15 residues. Only the CDR3 DNA stays, 45 bases, in frame from base 1. V loses 1 base, J loses 2 bases, and the germline ends lie 9 bases apart. Library creation used the immunoSEQ multiplex PCR assay. For the original study's pipeline: To diagnose cytomegalovirus status from the catalog of TCR beta chain sequences, a statistical classification framework was built. TCRdb took over this immuneACCESS table, retaining in-frame rearrangements with V and J assigned. Such tables are incomplete; in checked studies, under half of the missing clones stem from an unresolved V gene, and the remainder is unexplained. V and J calls and clone size are copied from that table; D and trimming were computed from the DNA. The sample records around 300,000 clones, roughly 86% of which are singletons. Over 0.9% of the sample comes from the top ten.

Donors formed part of the validation cohort, which comprised 95 to 150 subjects and was distinct from the first cohort of 666 subjects. Of note for this clone: What antigen it recognizes has not been identified. No much larger clone is present one base from it, and per-base qualities are unavailable.

In this chain, TRBV7-9 is recombined with TRBJ1-5, with a tentative D gene TRBD1 over 6 matching bases. Sequences were obtained from PBMCs. This clonotype was sampled from a young man in good health and CMV-seronegative. The sequenced DNA is TGTGCCAGCAGCTTAGTGGGGGCCGGCAATCAGCCCCAGCATTTT. Its translation reads: CASSLVGAGNQPQHF.